The 28 T cell receptor beta chains below all came from one sample that was sequenced in a study of T cells after yellow fever vaccination. TCRdb itself ran the 5' RACE reads through MiXCR, one entry per CDR3 protein. This table has some 120,000 distinct CDR3 sequences, roughly 15% appearing once. The starting material was CD8+ T cells sorted from PBMCs, obtained 5 days after the yellow fever booster vaccination. The receptors shown here come from a man younger than 35 who received the YFV17D yellow fever vaccine.

The gene calls are TRBV29-1 and TRBJ1-1; D is unresolved. V lost 1 base, J lost 1 base, and 4 bases lay in between. Germline CDR1 and CDR2: SQVTM and ANQGSEA. The CDR3 length is 12 residues. The CDR3 here is CSVEGANTEAFF. The CDR3 region has the DNA TGCAGCGTTGAAGGGGCGAACACTGAAGCTTTCTTT.

This clonotype was counted many times. V is TRBV6-5 and J is TRBJ2-5, with 12 bases fitting TRBD2. Germline CDR1 is MNHEY and CDR2 is SVGAGI. This CDR3 has 14 amino acids. The V gene end was trimmed by 0 bases and the J gene end by 10 bases; junction bases not matched to a gene: 3. The chain's CDR3 is CASSYSTSGGNQYF. The CDR3 DNA follows: TGTGCCAGCAGTTACTCAACTAGCGGGGGGAACCAGTACTTC.

The chain is built from TRBV5-1 and TRBJ2-7, with 7 bases identical to TRBD2. The CDR3 is made up of 15 amino acids. The V and J ends lost 0 bases and 0 bases, in that order; junction bases with no gene match: 3. CDR1 SGHRS and CDR2 YFSETQ come from the germline V gene. For the CDR3, the DNA is TGCGCCAGCAGCTTGGAGGGAGGGAGCTCCTACGAGCAGTACGTC. It yields the protein CASSLEGGSSYEQYV.

This clonotype turned up a few times. This chain connects TRBV24-1 to TRBJ2-2, with D possibly matching TRBD1 (6 bases). Germline V gene data show CDR1 as KGHDR and CDR2 as SFDVKD. The CDR3 has 15 residues. Trimming stripped 6 bases from V and 5 bases from J, with 15 bases between. The CDR3 coding sequence is TGTGCCACCAGTACGATGTTACAGGGAACCGGGGAGCTGTTTTTT. It codes for CATSTMLQGTGELFF.

This clonotype was seen more than once but under ten times. This chain connects TRBV6-5 to TRBJ2-5; TRBD2 matches 7 bases. Germline V lookup: CDR1 MNHEY, CDR2 SVGAGI. CDR3 size: 13 residues. J lost 3 bases, V lost 8 bases, and 6 bases had no gene match. CDR3 DNA sequence: TGTGCCAGCGGCGGGGGACCCGAAGAGACCCAGTACTTC. Translated: CASGGGPEETQYF.

In this sample, this clonotype turned up a few times. The J gene is TRBJ2-7, the V gene TRBV4-1; D not certain. Deletions cut 4 bases from V and 5 bases from J, with 15 bases between. The CDR3 length is 14 residues. Germline values: CDR1 MGHRA, CDR2 YSYEKL. The CDR3 spells CASSPTLSSDEQYF. For the CDR3, the DNA is TGCGCCAGCAGCCCGACACTCTCTTCCGACGAGCAGTACTTC.

This clonotype was seen more than once but under ten times. The chain uses TRBV12-3 or TRBV12-4 and TRBJ2-7, with 7 bases lining up with TRBD1. This CDR3 is 14 amino acids long. V was pared by 3 bases and J by 3 bases, with 5 bases of the junction left unmatched. The CDR3 loop is CASSFVGQHYEQYF. The CDR3 nucleotides are TGTGCCAGCAGTTTCGTGGGACAGCACTACGAGCAGTACTTC.

The DNA for the CDR3 is TGTGCCACCAGTGATCCCCAGGGAGGTGAGCAGTTCTTC. This encodes CATSDPQGGEQFF. The J gene is TRBJ2-1, the V gene TRBV24-1; perhaps TRBD2 as D (6 bases). The CDR3 is 13 residues long. V shed 3 bases and J shed 9 bases, with 11 bases lying between them. Germline V gene data show CDR1 as KGHDR and CDR2 as SFDVKD.

This sequence joins TRBV27 and TRBJ2-1; 10 bases agree with TRBD2. The ends lost 3 bases at V and 7 bases at J; junction bases unmatched: 9. Germline CDR1 MNHEY, CDR2 SMNVEV (reference sequence). The CDR3 is 16 amino acids. Written as DNA, the CDR3 is TGTGCCAGCAGTTTTGATTTGGGGACTAGCGTAAATGAGCAGTTCTTC. This sequence encodes CASSFDLGTSVNEQFF.

At least ten counts were recorded for this clonotype. The rearrangement joins TRBV4-3 to TRBJ2-1, with D perhaps TRBD1 or TRBD2 (5 bases each). Germline V gives CDR1 LGHNA, CDR2 YSLEER. The CDR3 extends over 15 amino acids. With 5 bases removed from V and 0 bases from J, the gap between germline ends came to 11 bases. This CDR3 reads CASSEGTASYNEQFF. The CDR3 nucleotides read TGCGCCAGCAGCGAGGGGACGGCCTCCTACAATGAGCAGTTCTTC.

V is TRBV7-8 and J is TRBJ2-3, with a possible D match to TRBD2 (6 bases). Trimming shortened V by 4 bases and J by 3 bases, and 29 bases separated the two germline ends. Germline V CDR1 and CDR2: SGHVS, FQNEAQ. The length of the CDR3 is 20 residues. The CDR3 loop is CASSSWFRGASSVWTDTQYF. The CDR3 DNA follows: TGTGCCAGCAGCTCCTGGTTTCGGGGAGCCTCTAGCGTTTGGACAGATACGCAGTATTTT.

This clonotype came up a few times. CDR3 sequence: CASSTNSPEVDQPQHF. The CDR3 DNA is TGTGCCAGCAGTACCAATAGCCCGGAAGTAGATCAGCCCCAGCATTTT. This chain joins TRBV4-2 and TRBJ1-5, with unresolved D. Germline V CDR1 and CDR2: LGHNA, YNFKEQ. CDR3 length: 16 residues. Trimming stripped 6 bases from V and 5 bases from J, with 20 bases between.

This chain links TRBV20-1 with TRBJ2-7; TRBD2 matches 13 bases. The CDR3 consists of 14 residues. V trimming: 4 bases; J trimming: 6 bases; junction bases outside the gene matches: 6. Germline V CDR1 and CDR2: DFQATT, SNEGSKA (reference sequence). The DNA for the CDR3 is TGCAGTGCTATCGGGACTAGCGGGGCATTCGAGCAGTACGTC. This gives the protein CSAIGTSGAFEQYV.

This chain joins TRBV20-1 and TRBJ2-7; TRBD1 agrees at 9 bases. V lost 3 bases to trimming and J lost 3 bases; unmatched junction nucleotides: 12. The CDR3 sequence is 16 residues long. Germline V CDR1 and CDR2: DFQATT, SNEGSKA (reference sequence). The CDR3 region is CSASPPWGQGFYEQYF. The DNA of the CDR3 is TGCAGTGCTAGTCCGCCCTGGGGACAGGGATTCTACGAGCAGTACTTC.

This sequence joins TRBV27 and TRBJ1-1, with no clear D. The length of the CDR3 is 14 residues. Per the germline V gene, CDR1 is MNHEY and CDR2 is SMNVEV (reference sequence). Trimming stripped 4 bases from V and 0 bases from J, with 9 bases between. The chain's CDR3 is CASSSRTVNTEAFF. In nucleotides, the CDR3 is TGTGCCAGCAGTTCGAGGACGGTGAACACTGAAGCTTTCTTT.

The genes are TRBV6-5 and TRBJ1-1; D is unresolved. Germline CDR1 MNHEY, CDR2 SVGAGI. V lost 6 bases and J lost 4, with 12 bases in between. The CDR3 has 13 residues. The chain's CDR3 is CASRSYSGTEAFF. The CDR3, as DNA: TGTGCCAGCAGGTCCTACTCGGGCACTGAAGCTTTCTTT.

This clonotype turned up a few times. The chain couples TRBV7-3 to TRBJ2-1, with D possibly being TRBD2 (6 bases). The germline V gene has CDR1 SGHTA and CDR2 FQGTGA. V was trimmed by 2 bases and J by 7 bases, leaving 9 bases between them. The CDR3 is 13 amino acids. The CDR3 bases are TGTGCCAGCAGCTTAGGGGGGTGGAATGAGCAGTTCTTC. It is translated as CASSLGGWNEQFF.

This clonotype was recorded a few times. The chain carries TRBV27 and TRBJ1-4; D is undetermined. The CDR3 has 17 residues. V was trimmed by 5 bases and J by 3 bases, leaving 19 bases between them. Germline CDR1 and CDR2: MNHEY and SMNVEV (reference sequence). This CDR3 reads CASSLSIIQLPNEKLFF. The DNA of the CDR3 is TGTGCCAGCAGTCTCAGTATAATACAGCTGCCTAATGAAAAACTGTTTTTT. The full variable domain, its missing parts supplied by reference TRBV27 and TRBJ1-4, is EAQVTQNPRYLITVTGKKLTVTCSQNMNHEYMSWYRQDPGLGLRQIYYSMNVEVTDKGDVPEGYKVSRKEKRNFPLILESPSPNQTSLYFCASSLSIIQLPNEKLFFGSGTQLSVL.

The chain uses TRBV20-1 and TRBJ2-1, with D maybe TRBD1 (6 bases). CDR1 is DFQATT and CDR2 is SNEGSKA in the germline V gene (reference sequence). Trimming stripped 5 bases from V and 8 bases from J, with 10 bases between. CDR3 length equals 11 residues. CDR3 loop: CSAGGPYEQFF. As DNA, the CDR3 is TGCAGTGCTGGGGGCCCGTATGAGCAGTTCTTC.

This chain uses TRBV7-9 with TRBJ2-5; TRBD1 matches at 8 bases. The CDR3 runs to 15 residues. The germline CDR1 and CDR2 sequences are SEHNR and FQNEAQ (reference sequence). V shed 5 bases and J 0 bases; nucleotides not matched to a gene: 5. CDR3 sequence reads: CASSDRTGYQETQYF. DNA for the CDR3: TGTGCCAGCAGCGACCGGACAGGGTACCAAGAGACCCAGTACTTC.

This clonotype was seen at least ten times. This chain connects TRBV27 to TRBJ2-3; tentatively, D is TRBD2 (6 bases). This CDR3 is 13 amino acids long. Germline V gives CDR1 MNHEY, CDR2 SMNVEV (reference sequence). Trimming removed 3 bases from V and 7 bases from J, with 11 bases in between. The CDR3: CASSLTRVHTQYF. CDR3 in DNA: TGTGCCAGCAGTTTGACTAGAGTTCATACGCAGTATTTT.

This clonotype was counted only a few times. This chain links TRBV4-3 with TRBJ2-7, with 7 bases identical to TRBD1. With 3 bases clipped from V and 3 bases from J, the junction kept 5 bases outside the gene matches. Germline V CDR1 and CDR2: LGHNA, YSLEER. The CDR3 is made up of 14 amino acids. The CDR3 spells CASSHYRGNYEQYF. The CDR3 DNA reads as TGCGCCAGCAGCCACTACAGGGGTAACTACGAGCAGTACTTC.

This clonotype was detected a few times. This chain links TRBV11-2 with TRBJ1-1; no clear D. The length of the CDR3 is 16 residues. Germline CDR1 reads SGHAT; CDR2 reads FQNNGV. Trimming removed 5 bases at V and 5 bases at J, with 21 bases between. As DNA, the CDR3 is TGTGCCAGCAGCCGCCCCGAGGGCATTGGTTGGACTGAAGCTTTCTTT. It yields the protein CASSRPEGIGWTEAFF.

This clonotype showed up many times. The gene calls are TRBV11-2 and TRBJ2-5; D gene ambiguous. The CDR3 runs to 17 residues. V dropped 6 bases and J dropped 2 bases, with 22 bases sitting between them. Germline V CDR1 and CDR2: SGHAT, FQNNGV. The DNA of the CDR3 is TGTGCCAGCAGACTAAAAGCATGGGCGTCTCCGCAAGAGACCCAGTACTTC. Translation: CASRLKAWASPQETQYF.

In this sample, this clonotype turned up a few times. The V and J genes are TRBV6-2 or TRBV6-3 and TRBJ1-2; no clear D. Per germline, CDR1 MNHEY and CDR2 SVGEGT. The CDR3 runs to 12 residues. The V end lost 5 bases, the J end lost 8 bases, and 12 bases lay between the germline ends. The DNA for the CDR3 is TGTGCCAGCAGTAACAACGGGGTCGGCTACACCTTC. Protein sequence: CASSNNGVGYTF.

V usage is TRBV9 and J usage is TRBJ2-1; D possibly matches TRBD1 or TRBD2 (5 bases each). In germline, CDR1 is SGDLS, CDR2 YYNGEE. V was clipped by 4 bases and J by 5 bases, with 10 bases between them. The CDR3 loop spans 13 amino acids. This chain's CDR3 is CASSIRGHNEQFF. In nucleotides, the CDR3 is TGTGCCAGCAGCATTCGGGGCCACAATGAGCAGTTCTTC.

There are a few counts of this clonotype. The chain joins TRBV28 to TRBJ2-2; D remains unclear. V was cut by 4 bases and J by 2 bases, with 14 bases left in between. This CDR3 spans 16 amino acids. CDR1 is MDHEN, CDR2 SYDVKM, per germline. The CDR3 region is CASSYRPQENTGELFF. The CDR3 coding sequence is TGTGCCAGCAGTTACCGGCCCCAGGAAAACACCGGGGAGCTGTTTTTT.

This clonotype has a handful of counts. This chain connects TRBV5-5 to TRBJ1-6; D is undetermined. V gave up 0 bases and J gave up 11 bases, with 6 bases separating them. Germline-derived CDR1 and CDR2 are SGHKS and YYEKEE (reference sequence). The CDR3 consists of 12 residues. The CDR3 region is CASSLGDPPLHF. The CDR3 nucleotides read TGTGCCAGCAGCTTGGGTGATCCACCCCTCCACTTT.